Presented here are 21 T cell receptor beta chains from one specimen sequenced in a study of T cells in Graves' hyperthyroidism and ophthalmopathy. TCR beta CDR3 regions were amplified from RNA. A first-round RT-PCR of the TCR CDR3 used the HTBI primer set. MiXCR was run by TCRdb on the multiplex PCR reads, yielding one entry per CDR3 protein. The sample shows approximately 600,000 distinct CDR3 sequences, less than 25% of them seen only once. The sequenced sample was blood. Source of these receptors: a man aged 25 to 45 with Graves' ophthalmopathy.

This clonotype was counted ten times or more. The rearrangement links TRBV7-9 to TRBJ2-1; maybe TRBD1 (6 bases). Trimming pared 5 bases from V and 0 bases from J, leaving 14 bases between. This CDR3 is 16 amino acids long. Germline V gene data show CDR1 as SEHNR and CDR2 as FQNEAQ (reference sequence). The CDR3 region has the DNA TGTGCCAGCAGCGGCTACAGGGCCAGCTCCTACAATGAGCAGTTCTTC. This encodes CASSGYRASSYNEQFF.

This clonotype was recorded at least ten times. The chain combines TRBV2 with TRBJ1-1, with a tentative D call TRBD1 (6 bases). Germline V CDR1 and CDR2: SNHLY, FYNNEI. This CDR3 is 13 amino acids long. V lost 8 bases, J lost 1 base, and 11 bases lay in between. CDR3 sequence (DNA): TGTGCCAGCTTTCAGGGGAGGAACACTGAAGCTTTCTTT. Amino acids: CASFQGRNTEAFF.

This clonotype was seen more than once but under ten times. The rearrangement joins TRBV28 to TRBJ2-2; D may be TRBD1 (5 bases). CDR3 length: 15 residues. Per germline, CDR1 MDHEN and CDR2 SYDVKM. V dropped 7 bases and J dropped 0 bases, with 12 bases sitting between them. The CDR3 coding sequence is TGTGCCAGCAACGGCGCAGGGACGAACACCGGGGAGCTGTTTTTT. Its translation is CASNGAGTNTGELFF.

This clonotype was picked up a small number of times. For the CDR3, the DNA is TGTGCCAGCAGTTGGGGCGGCGTGGAGCAGTTCTTC. Protein: CASSWGGVEQFF. This chain uses TRBV27 with TRBJ2-1; tentatively, D is TRBD1 (5 bases). V lost 4 bases and J 10 bases, leaving 11 bases between the germline ends. CDR1 MNHEY and CDR2 SMNVEV come from the germline V gene (reference sequence). The CDR3 spans 12 residues.

This rearrangement joins TRBV28 to TRBJ2-3; 11 nucleotides line up with TRBD2. Germline loops: CDR1 MDHEN, CDR2 SYDVKM. This CDR3 region has 15 residues. The junction had 3 bases not matched to a gene; V was cut back by 1 base and J by 6 bases. The CDR3 DNA is TGTGCCAGCAGTTTATTACTAGCGGGAGTGGATACGCAGTATTTT. Protein product: CASSLLLAGVDTQYF.

This clonotype came up many times. The CDR3 here is CASSPPGGNEQFF. The CDR3 DNA reads as TGTGCCAGCTCACCACCGGGGGGTAATGAGCAGTTCTTC. The chain uses TRBV18 and TRBJ2-1; tentatively, D is TRBD2 (6 bases). Germline values: CDR1 KGHSH, CDR2 LQKENI. The CDR3 spans 13 residues. The germline V and J ends were trimmed by 0 bases and 7 bases, with 7 bases remaining between them.

This clonotype was counted a few times. This rearrangement joins TRBV6-1 to TRBJ2-2, with 7 bases lining up with TRBD1. CDR1 is MNHNS and CDR2 is SASEGT in the germline V gene. The V segment lost 6 bases and the J segment 3 bases; nucleotides outside the gene matches: 7. The CDR3 covers 15 residues. This CDR3 is CASSRGGAYTGELFF. Here the CDR3 DNA reads TGTGCCAGCAGCCGAGGGGGCGCCTACACCGGGGAGCTGTTTTTT.

In its sample, this clonotype was seen many times. The chain employs TRBV18 and TRBJ1-1, with no clear D. Trimming cost V 5 bases and J 1 base, with 8 bases left between them. CDR1 and CDR2 from the germline V gene are KGHSH and LQKENI. This CDR3 is 13 amino acids long. CDR3 sequence reads: CASSGQKNTEAFF. The CDR3 DNA reads as TGTGCCAGCTCAGGGCAAAAGAACACTGAAGCTTTCTTT.

This clonotype was seen ten or more times. The chain has TRBV28 and TRBJ1-2; D remains ambiguous. This CDR3 contains 13 residues. Per germline, CDR1 MDHEN and CDR2 SYDVKM. V gave up 2 bases and J gave up 8 bases, with 12 bases separating them. CDR3: CASSLTAPGGYTF. The CDR3 nucleotides are TGTGCCAGCAGTTTAACGGCCCCAGGAGGCTACACCTTC.

This clonotype was picked up a small number of times. The chain has TRBV6-1 and TRBJ2-1, with 12 positions matching TRBD1. The ends lost 6 bases at V and 7 bases at J; junction bases unmatched: 10. In germline, CDR1 is MNHNS, CDR2 SASEGT. The CDR3 is 16 residues long. The CDR3 is CASSPAGTGGLNEQFF. In DNA form, the CDR3 reads TGTGCCAGCAGCCCGGCCGGGACAGGGGGCTTGAATGAGCAGTTCTTC.

The chain employs TRBV20-1 and TRBJ2-7; 7 nucleotides line up with TRBD2. CDR3 length: 16 residues. Trimming cost V 4 bases and J 3 bases; bases outside gene matches: 15. From germline, CDR1 is DFQATT and CDR2 SNEGSKA (reference sequence). The CDR3 coding sequence is TGCAGTGCTACCCCCCAGGGACTACCAAGGGGCTACGAGCAGTACTTC. This codes for CSATPQGLPRGYEQYF.

This chain uses TRBV10-3 with TRBJ1-1, with a possible D match to TRBD1 (5 bases). Germline lookup yields CDR1 ENHRY and CDR2 SYGVKD. V was pared by 5 bases and J by 11 bases, with 18 bases between. This CDR3 is 13 amino acids long. For the CDR3, the DNA is TGTGCCATCAGTCAACCAGGCGAGGAGGGGGCTTTCTTT. As protein: CAISQPGEEGAFF.

The chain joins TRBV30 to TRBJ2-7; 7 nucleotides align to TRBD2. J gave up 2 bases and V 4 bases, and 8 bases lay outside the gene matches. The germline gives CDR1 GTSNPN, CDR2 SVGIG (reference sequence). There are 14 residues in the CDR3. CDR3 coding DNA: TGTGCCTGGAAACCTCTAGCGGACACCTACGAGCAGTACTTC. It specifies CAWKPLADTYEQYF. Using reference TRBV30 and TRBJ2-7 for the parts outside the CDR3, the full variable domain is SQTIHQWPATLVQPVGSPLSLECTVEGTSNPNLYWYRQAAGRGLQLLFYSVGIGQISSEVPQNLSASRPQDRQFILSSKKLLLSDSGFYLCAWKPLADTYEQYFGPGTRLTVT.

The rearrangement uses TRBV3-1 and TRBJ2-5; D is undetermined. The germline V gene has CDR1 LGHDT and CDR2 YNNKEL (reference sequence). This CDR3 spans 14 amino acids. With 0 bases removed from V and 2 bases from J, the gap between germline ends came to 7 bases. CDR3 amino acids: CASSQEAGQETQYF. The CDR3 nucleotides read TGTGCCAGCAGCCAAGAGGCCGGACAAGAGACCCAGTACTTC.

V usage is TRBV11-2 and J usage is TRBJ2-1, with D perhaps TRBD1 or TRBD2 (5 bases each). Trimming took off 6 bases at V and 1 base at J, with 13 bases between the two ends. CDR1 and CDR2 from the germline V gene are SGHAT and FQNNGV. The CDR3 has 15 residues. The chain's CDR3 is CASSNGGGSYNEQFF. CDR3 DNA sequence: TGTGCCAGCAGTAATGGGGGTGGGTCCTACAATGAGCAGTTCTTC.

In regard to this clonotype: With a much larger clone just one base away, this may be a read error. The rearrangement joins TRBV24-1 to TRBJ1-2; 8 bases line up with TRBD1. J gave up 3 bases and V 11 bases, and 10 bases lay outside the gene matches. Germline CDR1 and CDR2: KGHDR and SFDVKD. The CDR3 spans 14 residues. In DNA, the CDR3 is TGTGCCAGTTCGGGACAGGCTGCCTACTATGGCTACACCTTC. Translating gives CASSGQAAYYGYTF.

This clonotype was observed at least ten times. V usage is TRBV30 and J usage is TRBJ1-1, with D hard to call. Trimming stripped 4 bases from V and 5 bases from J, with 11 bases between. The CDR3 has 12 amino acids. CDR1 GTSNPN and CDR2 SVGIG come from the germline V gene (reference sequence). Here the CDR3 DNA reads TGTGCCTGGAAATCCATGGCAACTGAAGCTTTCTTT. Translating it yields CAWKSMATEAFF.

This clonotype has a handful of counts. The rearrangement uses TRBV30 and TRBJ2-1; the match to TRBD2 covers 8 bases. The V gene end was trimmed by 0 bases and the J gene end by 15 bases; junction bases not matched to a gene: 7. This CDR3 contains 12 residues. Germline V gene sequence: CDR1 GTSNPN, CDR2 SVGIG (reference sequence). In nucleotides, the CDR3 is TGTGCCTGGAGTGTACGGGGGGGTGAGGCGTTCTTC. Amino acids: CAWSVRGGEAFF.

The V gene is TRBV11-2, the J gene TRBJ2-3, with 8 bases aligning to TRBD2. The germline V gene has CDR1 SGHAT and CDR2 FQNNGV. CDR3 length: 17 residues. J was trimmed by 4 bases and V by 0 bases; bases with no gene match: 9. The CDR3 DNA reads as TGTGCCAGCAGCTTAGATCCGGCAGCGGGAGTGGCAGATACGCAGTATTTT. Amino acids: CASSLDPAAGVADTQYF.

This clonotype showed up many times. The chain combines TRBV7-9 with TRBJ2-2; 10 bases agree with TRBD2. CDR1 is SEHNR, CDR2 FQNEAQ, per germline (reference sequence). CDR3 length: 16 amino acids. J gave up 2 bases and V 5 bases, and 5 bases lay outside the gene matches. The chain's CDR3 is CASSPPSGSNTGELFF. CDR3 coding DNA: TGTGCCAGCAGCCCTCCTAGCGGGAGTAACACCGGGGAGCTGTTTTTT. The entire variable domain, with the rest obtained from reference TRBV7-9 and TRBJ2-2, is as follows: DTGVSQNPRHKITKRGQNVTFRCDPISEHNRLYWYRQTLGQGPEFLTYFQNEAQLEKSRLLSDRFSAERPKGSFSTLEIQRTEQGDSAMYLCASSPPSGSNTGELFFGEGSRLTVL.

This chain joins TRBV19 and TRBJ1-1, with D unclear. Trimming cost V 3 bases and J 5 bases, with 4 bases left between them. Looked up from germline, CDR1 is LNHDA and CDR2 is SQIVND (reference sequence). This CDR3 spans 11 amino acids. The CDR3 DNA follows: TGTGCCAGTAGTATGAGGACTGAAGCTTTCTTT. Translated: CASSMRTEAFF.